The sequence of this T cell receptor (beta chain) was determined in a study of lymphopenia after photon versus proton radiotherapy. The study, taken as a whole, reports: After the lymphocyte nadir, photon-treated repertoires showed oligoclonal expansion, especially of CD8+ Temra cells.

Of note for this clone: What it binds is not known.

Clones were read by immunoSEQ multiplex PCR, and TCRdb kept only the in-frame ones, dropping some. The table has approximately 80,000 clones, more than 70% seen once. The germline V gene has CDR1 LGHNA and CDR2 YNFKEQ. V was shortened by 3 bases and J by 4 bases, with 16 bases between the two germline ends. The CDR3 is 15 residues long. The clonotype comes from a man aged 60-69 years with pancreatic cancer. This material consisted of peripheral blood, taken from a patient treated with proton-based radiotherapy. This chain links TRBV4-2 with TRBJ2-7; D perhaps matches TRBD2 (5 bases). The CDR3 loop is CASSQSPGLGYEQYF. In DNA form, the CDR3 reads TGTGCCAGCAGCCAGTCCCCGGGGTTAGGATACGAGCAGTACTTC.